The table lists the clone carrying this TCR beta chain with many counts. Its matching antigen is unknown. This entry is derived from a study of T cells in Graves' hyperthyroidism and ophthalmopathy. Study results and caveats: Among clonotypes expanded in thyroid above 0.001, most were also found in blood.

TCR beta CDR3 sequences were amplified from RNA transcripts. The HTBI primer set drove a first-round RT-PCR of the TCR CDR3. TCRdb processed the multiplex PCR reads anew with MiXCR; each CDR3 protein has one entry. The sample gives a few hundred thousand distinct CDR3 sequences, approximately 18% of which show up once; about 14% is in the top ten. Diagnosis relied on clinical symptoms, serum thyroxine and TRAb, thyroid ultrasound and orbital computed tomography. The CDR3 runs to 13 residues. Trimming removed 6 bases from V and 8 bases from J, with 16 bases in between. Germline assignment: CDR1 MNHEY and CDR2 SVGEGT.

This rearrangement joins TRBV6-2 or TRBV6-3 to TRBJ1-2; tentative D call: TRBD1 (6 bases). Sequencing was performed on blood. The TCR was taken from a middle-aged woman with Graves' ophthalmopathy. The CDR3 sequence is CASSRTAPFGYTF. CDR3 in DNA: TGTGCCAGCAGCCGGACAGCGCCTTTCGGCTACACCTTC.